This T cell receptor (beta chain) is from a study of cytomegalovirus exposure and HLA in healthy donors. The study's findings and limits: Later work showed greater clonal expansion in HLA-associated TCR beta chains than in equally common others.

The PCR ran on 60 Vbeta and 13 Jbeta primers. Under the authors' procedure: Later, some 79 million unique TCR beta chains were counted in an analysis, and roughly 10 million of them were shared. The protocol was immunoSEQ multiplex PCR, while the TCRdb copy is restricted to in-frame clones and leaves out a portion. That table gives V, J and clone size, and the DNA gave D and trimming. The sample records fewer than 200,000 clones, about 12% being singletons. A note on this clone: As yet, its antigen is unknown.

The CDR3 has 15 amino acids. Germline lookup yields CDR1 MNHNS and CDR2 SASEGT. Trimming pared 3 bases from V and 1 base from J, leaving 12 bases between. These donors, healthy bone marrow donors, were studied. The source material was PBMCs. The TCR comes from a man aged 50 or older in good health and CMV-seropositive. The rearrangement joins TRBV6-1 to TRBJ1-2; no definite D call. The CDR3 nucleotides are TGTGCCAGCAGTGAGATTGTAACGGGTAACTATGGCTACACCTTC. It yields the protein CASSEIVTGNYGYTF.